This is a list of T cell receptor beta chains from one sample in a study of blood T cell repertoires in COVID-19. Profiled with immunoSEQ multiplex PCR; TCRdb holds only in-frame clones, not every one. The sample includes about 330,000 clones, over 75% seen only once; the top ten take about 0.93%. Sequenced: PBMCs or T cells enriched from blood (not recorded which). Receptors originate from a woman aged 25 to 45 who had recovered from COVID-19. Each CDR3 is given without its conserved first and last residue. A D gene is named only where the DNA matches it firmly.

J gene | D gene | V gene | CDR3 protein
TRBJ1-5 | TRBD1 | TRBV5-5 | ASSLVPHRGPNQPQH
TRBJ2-3 | TRBD1 | TRBV30 | AWSVRDSKDTQY
TRBJ1-4 | NA | TRBV10-1 | AIQREGREPRGNEKLF
TRBJ2-5 | NA | TRBV25-1 | ATETQLGTQY
TRBJ2-3 | NA | TRBV7-9 | ASSLDPTSTDTQY
TRBJ1-1 | NA | TRBV7-2 | ASKAGVLMNTEAF
TRBJ2-3 | TRBD1 | TRBV7-2 | ASSLRQGLSTDTQY
TRBJ1-6 | NA | TRBV3-1/TRBV3-2 | ASSQGYRPDSPLH
TRBJ1-4 | NA | TRBV7-9 | ASSLGQYNEKLF
TRBJ2-1 | TRBD1 | TRBV6-6 | ASERQGEQF
TRBJ2-1 | TRBD2 | TRBV7-2 | ASSLGPSGGANEQF
TRBJ1-1 | NA | TRBV13 | ASSFTGGDSEAF
TRBJ1-5 | NA | TRBV2 | ASSGTGPQPQH
TRBJ1-3 | TRBD1 | TRBV11-2 | ASSPLWGQGFGNTIY
TRBJ2-7 | NA | TRBV7-9 | ASSLSGGRMAFYEQY
TRBJ1-6 | NA | TRBV27 | ASSFSQQGQRSLLLSGTLH
TRBJ2-7 | NA | TRBV5-6 | ASSLVGTLNTYEQY
TRBJ1-5 | NA | TRBV19 | ASSITGSGPQH
TRBJ2-1 | NA | TRBV29-1 | SVGLGDNEQF
TRBJ2-3 | NA | TRBV6-1 | ASSERSGSSTDTQY
TRBJ2-5 | TRBD2 | TRBV7-2 | ASSLGGLKKETQY
TRBJ1-5 | TRBD1 | TRBV28 | ASSLATGAHQPQH
TRBJ2-1 | TRBD2 | TRBV28 | ASREGSSGNNEQF
TRBJ2-7 | TRBD1 | TRBV7-6 | ASSPTGGREQY
TRBJ2-6 | NA | TRBV18 | ASSPVAGGANVLT
TRBJ1-6 | TRBD1 | TRBV28 | ASNTIQGAFGPLH
TRBJ2-1 | TRBD2 | TRBV5-1 | ASSIAGPSYNEQF
TRBJ2-1 | NA | TRBV29-1 | SVAGYNEQF